This passage covers 10 T cell receptor beta chains from one sample sequenced in a study of cytotoxic CD8 clonotypes in ibrutinib-treated CLL. Assay used: immunoSEQ multiplex PCR; TCRdb lists only in-frame clones, some missing. The table lists about 6,000 clones, 65% to 85% of them singletons, with about 5% in the top ten. The sequencing here drew on PBMCs, taken before ibrutinib treatment. The receptors originated from a human donor with chronic lymphocytic leukemia.

This sequence joins TRBV5-1 and TRBJ2-1; 9 bases are shared with TRBD2. V was clipped by 3 bases and J by 8 bases; unmatched bases: 12. Germline lookup yields CDR1 SGHRS and CDR2 YFSETQ. The CDR3 is 16 residues long. The chain's CDR3 is CASSWAAGGPRDEQFF. DNA of the CDR3: TGCGCCAGCAGCTGGGCGGCGGGAGGGCCCAGGGATGAGCAGTTCTTC.

DNA of the CDR3: TGCGCCAGCAGCCAAGCGGGAACCACAGATACGCAGTATTTT. This translates into CASSQAGTTDTQYF. The V gene is TRBV4-3, the J gene TRBJ2-3; D is possibly TRBD2 (5 bases). The germline V gene has CDR1 LGHNA and CDR2 YSLEER. The length of the CDR3 is 14 residues. The V end was cut by 1 base, the J end by 2 bases, with 7 bases between.

The chain has TRBV6-5 and TRBJ1-5; D gene uncertain. V gave up 4 bases and J gave up 2 bases, with 6 bases separating them. This CDR3 is 13 amino acids long. Germline CDR1 and CDR2: MNHEY and SVGAGI. The CDR3 spells CASSFAGNQPQHF. In DNA form, the CDR3 reads TGTGCCAGCAGTTTCGCCGGCAATCAGCCCCAGCATTTT.

The DNA of the CDR3 is TGTGCCAGCAGCCTACGGACTAGCGGGAGTATCTCCTACAATGAGCAGTTCTTC. This encodes CASSLRTSGSISYNEQFF. The J gene is TRBJ2-1, the V gene TRBV4-2; 13 bases line up with TRBD2. The ends lost 4 bases at V and 0 bases at J; junction bases unmatched: 6. The germline CDR1 and CDR2 sequences are LGHNA and YNFKEQ. This CDR3 is built from 18 residues.

The V call is TRBV4-2, the J call TRBJ2-1; TRBD2 is a possible D gene (6 bases). In germline, CDR1 is LGHNA, CDR2 YNFKEQ. The V end lost 0 bases, the J end lost 5 bases, and 20 bases lay between the germline ends. The CDR3 runs to 18 residues. DNA for the CDR3: TGTGCCAGCAGCCAAGATCCGCTCCTAGCGAAGCTCAACAATGAGCAGTTCTTC. Protein: CASSQDPLLAKLNNEQFF.

The chain links TRBV7-9 to TRBJ2-3; possible D gene TRBD1, 7 bases. In germline, CDR1 is SEHNR, CDR2 FQNEAQ (reference sequence). V was trimmed by 1 base and J by 7 bases, leaving 12 bases between them. The CDR3 extends over 14 amino acids. The DNA of the CDR3 is TGTGCCAGCAGCTTAGGCGCAGGGGGGAATACGCAGTATTTT. It yields the protein CASSLGAGGNTQYF.

Only a few counts were recorded for this clone. The gene calls are TRBV10-2 and TRBJ1-5; unclear D gene. The CDR3 runs to 12 residues. Trimming shortened V by 3 bases and J by 6 bases, and 6 bases separated the two germline ends. CDR1 and CDR2 from the germline V gene are WSHSY and SAAADI. The CDR3 loop is CASSDGLQPQHF. CDR3 bases: TGCGCCAGCAGTGACGGTCTTCAGCCCCAGCATTTT.

The chain has TRBV7-2 and TRBJ2-3, with 11 positions matching TRBD2. With 5 bases clipped from V and 1 base from J, the junction kept 2 bases outside the gene matches. The length of the CDR3 is 15 residues. Germline values: CDR1 SGHTA, CDR2 FQGNSA. CDR3 coding DNA: TGTGCCAGCAGCCTGGGACTAGCGGGCACAGATACGCAGTATTTT. This codes for CASSLGLAGTDTQYF.

The V and J genes are TRBV5-6 and TRBJ2-7; 8 bases are a match to TRBD1. CDR1 and CDR2 (germline): SGHDT, YYEEEE. J gave up 7 bases and V 1 base, and 13 bases lay outside the gene matches. This CDR3 comprises 16 residues. For the CDR3, the DNA is TGTGCCAGCAGCTTGCTCGGTCAGGACAGGGCACGGGAGCAGTACTTC. Translating it yields CASSLLGQDRAREQYF.

The chain carries TRBV5-6 and TRBJ1-2; weak D call: TRBD1 (6 bases). V lost 1 base and J lost 8, with 15 bases in between. The germline gives CDR1 SGHDT, CDR2 YYEEEE. The CDR3 is made up of 14 amino acids. DNA of the CDR3: TGTGCCAGCAGCTTGTCCTCGGGGGCCTCCGGCTACACCTTC. This gives the protein CASSLSSGASGYTF.